This T cell receptor (beta chain) was identified in a study of post-analysis software for immune sequencing data. Study-wide findings and caveats: There were several TRBV segments more frequent in patients than controls, and TRBV5-6, TRBV5-1 and TRBV20-1 were among them.

Unique molecular identifiers were carried by the TCR beta cDNA libraries. One entry per CDR3 protein, called by TCRdb with MiXCR from the PCR reads. The sample records 650,000 to 850,000 distinct CDR3 sequences, around 42% being singletons. V was trimmed by 2 bases and J by 2 bases, leaving 10 bases between them. Germline V gene sequence: CDR1 KGHSH, CDR2 LQKENI. The CDR3 covers 14 residues. Worth noting for this clonotype: Its target is unknown.

This sequence joins TRBV18 and TRBJ2-7, with a possible D match to TRBD2 (6 bases). This TCR was recovered from a girl aged 10 to 17 with multiple sclerosis. The specimen sequenced was blood. In nucleotides, the CDR3 is TGTGCCAGCTCACCAGCGGGGATTGCCTACGAGCAGTACTTC. Protein: CASSPAGIAYEQYF.